This T cell receptor beta chain is from a study of shared clonotypes between healthy human individuals. Trimming cost V 0 bases and J 7 bases, with 11 bases left between them. The length of the CDR3 is 14 residues. Germline loops: CDR1 SGDLS, CDR2 YYNGEE. Selected positively for CCR7 and CD45RO-negative, naive CD8 cells excluded terminally differentiated effector memory CD45RA+ cells. The data were produced by immunoSEQ multiplex PCR, yet TCRdb's version contains in-frame clones alone and is incomplete. The table shows more than 2 million clones, with about 95% occurring only once. Sequencing was performed on naive CD8+ T cells sorted from blood. This TCR derives from a man younger than 35 in good health. This chain links TRBV9 with TRBJ1-5; no clear D. The CDR3 DNA is TGTGCCAGCAGCGTAGGCCCCCTAAACCAGCCCCAGCATTTT. Its protein product is CASSVGPLNQPQHF.